The 9 T cell receptor beta chains below all came from one sample that was sequenced in a study of breast tumors, draining lymph nodes, adjacent tissues. Samples came from axillary lymph nodes draining the breast cancer. TCRdb re-analysed the multiplex PCR reads in MiXCR, keeping a single row per CDR3 protein. The table lists about 200,000 distinct CDR3 sequences, around a third of them singletons. Source material: axillary lymph node tissue. The receptors derive from a female donor with breast cancer. Some clones in this sample may be carry-over from other donors' samples.

This clonotype was recorded at least ten times. The chain uses TRBV20-1 and TRBJ2-5, with TRBD1 identical over 8 bases. The germline V gene has CDR1 DFQATT and CDR2 SNEGSKA (reference sequence). The CDR3 consists of 16 residues. Unmatched junction bases numbered 8, after V lost 1 base and J lost 1 base. The CDR3 loop is CSARVSPGTGQETQYF. Here the CDR3 DNA reads TGCAGTGCTAGAGTTTCACCCGGGACAGGCCAAGAGACCCAGTACTTC.

This clonotype was found many times. This chain links TRBV4-2 with TRBJ2-3; 11 positions match TRBD2. From germline, CDR1 is LGHNA and CDR2 YNFKEQ. CDR3 size: 19 residues. The V and J ends lost 1 base and 0 bases, in that order; junction bases with no gene match: 9. Here the CDR3 DNA reads TGTGCCAGCAGCCAAGGAGCGGCCGGGACTAGCGGCAGCACAGATACGCAGTATTTT. It yields the protein CASSQGAAGTSGSTDTQYF.

This clonotype has ten or more counts. The V gene is TRBV7-2, the J gene TRBJ2-1, with 9 positions matching TRBD2. CDR1 is SGHTA, CDR2 FQGNSA, per germline. With 5 bases clipped from V and 7 bases from J, the junction kept 9 bases outside the gene matches. This CDR3 contains 15 residues. For the CDR3, the DNA is TGTGCCAGCAGCAGTAGCGGGAGTGGGAAGAATGAGCAGTTCTTC. Its translation: CASSSSGSGKNEQFF. Looking up the rest from reference TRBV7-2 and TRBJ2-1 gives the full variable domain: GAGVSQSPSNKVTEKGKDVELRCDPISGHTALYWYRQSLGQGLEFLIYFQGNSAPDKSGLPSDRFSAERTGGSVSTLTIQRTQQEDSAVYLCASSSSGSGKNEQFFGPGTRLTVL.

Comments on this clonotype: A much larger clone sits a single nucleotide away, making a read error possible. The chain couples TRBV9 to TRBJ2-6, with D maybe TRBD1 (5 bases). CDR1 is SGDLS, CDR2 YYNGEE, per germline. The CDR3 length is 15 residues. As DNA, the CDR3 is TGTGCCAGCAGCGCCCAGGGATCTGGGGCCAACGTCCCGACTTTC. It codes for CASSAQGSGANVPTF.

The sample holds many counts of this clonotype. The chain has TRBV7-2 and TRBJ1-5, with a possible D match to TRBD1 (5 bases). CDR3 length: 15 amino acids. The germline V gene encodes CDR1 SGHTA and CDR2 FQGNSA. Trimming shortened V by 8 bases and J by 0 bases, and 14 bases separated the two germline ends. CDR3 loop: CASGAGRLSNQPQHF. The CDR3 DNA sequence: TGTGCCAGCGGGGCGGGCAGGCTTAGCAATCAGCCCCAGCATTTT.

This clonotype is medium-sized. The chain carries TRBV20-1 and TRBJ1-6; the D is unclear. In germline, CDR1 is DFQATT, CDR2 SNEGSKA (reference sequence). Between the trimmed V and J ends, which lost 1 base and 9 bases, there was a span of 16 bases. CDR3 length equals 15 residues. The CDR3 DNA reads as TGCAGTGCTAGAGCTAGTTTGGCTCGGGTTTCACCCCTCCACTTT. Encoded protein: CSARASLARVSPLHF.

The chain joins TRBV7-9 to TRBJ2-1; 9 bases align to TRBD2. Germline lookup yields CDR1 SEHNR and CDR2 FQNEAQ (reference sequence). The CDR3 extends over 16 amino acids. With V trimmed by 6 bases and J by 4 bases, 10 bases remained unmatched. Written as DNA, the CDR3 is TGTGCCAGCAGGCCCCAGCGGGGGGCCTTATACAATGAGCAGTTCTTC. Residues: CASRPQRGALYNEQFF.

This clonotype was counted at least ten times. The chain joins TRBV24-1 to TRBJ2-7, with D tentatively TRBD1 (5 bases). Germline V gene sequence: CDR1 KGHDR, CDR2 SFDVKD. The CDR3 totals 14 residues. Trimming took 3 bases from V and 2 from J, leaving 10 bases between them. The CDR3 sequence is CATSDRPGPYEQYF. Here the CDR3 DNA reads TGTGCCACCAGTGATCGGCCAGGGCCCTACGAGCAGTACTTC.

As for this clonotype: This sequence may be a read error, since a much larger clone differs from it by one base. The genes are TRBV27 and TRBJ2-7; D is unclear. The germline V gene has CDR1 MNHEY and CDR2 SMNVEV (reference sequence). This CDR3 is built from 11 residues. DNA for the CDR3: TGTACCAGTCATGACGGGTACGAGCAGTACTTC. Protein: CTSHDGYEQYF.